The entry that follows covers one T cell receptor beta chain sequence. The germline gives CDR1 LNHNV, CDR2 YYDKDF (reference sequence). CDR3 length: 18 residues. The V end lost 0 bases, the J end lost 4 bases, and 18 bases lay between the germline ends. The data derive from a study of cytomegalovirus exposure and HLA in healthy donors. The study ran its PCR with 60 Vbeta and 13 Jbeta primers. The data were produced by immunoSEQ multiplex PCR, yet TCRdb's version contains in-frame clones alone and is incomplete. The table records tens of thousands of clones, 84% of them present only once. The material sequenced was PBMCs. The V call is TRBV15, the J call TRBJ2-2; D gene unclear. The origin of this receptor is a woman younger than 30 in good health and CMV-seronegative. The CDR3 loop is CATSRERYTLGSTGELFF. The CDR3 region has the DNA TGTGCCACCAGCAGAGAGAGATATACTCTCGGTAGCACCGGGGAGCTGTTTTTT.